Listed below are T cell receptor beta chains from one sample, sequenced in a study of T cell repertoires in cytomegalovirus infection. Each CDR3 protein is one row after TCRdb ran MiXCR on the reads. The sample lists approximately 180,000 distinct CDR3 sequences, roughly 9.8% occurring once. The sample taken for sequencing was PBMCs. The receptors shown here come from a human donor in good health (CMV status not recorded). Some clones in this sample may be carry-over from other donors' samples. Each CDR3 is given with its conserved first and last residue. The D gene is left open where the match is weak. Clone size is stated in some rows and not others, as once, few, many or a class when expanded.

clone_size: many; v_call: TRBV19; d_call: NA; j_call: TRBJ1-1; cdr3_nt: TGTGCCAGTAGTATTGGAGGGAACACTGAAGCTTTCTTT; cdr3_aa: CASSIGGNTEAFF
clone_size: many; v_call: TRBV7-9; d_call: TRBD2; j_call: TRBJ2-1; cdr3_nt: TGTGCCAGCAGCCAAACAGAGTCGGGGGGGCCCCACAATGAGCAGTTCTTC; cdr3_aa: CASSQTESGGPHNEQFF
clone_size: NA; v_call: TRBV6-6; d_call: NA; j_call: TRBJ2-3; cdr3_nt: TGTGCCAGCAGTACCCACCCAGATACGCAGTATTTT; cdr3_aa: CASSTHPDTQYF
clone_size: NA; v_call: TRBV6-2/TRBV6-3; d_call: NA; j_call: TRBJ2-6; cdr3_nt: TGTGCCAGCAGACTCTCTGGGGCCAACGTCCTGACTTTC; cdr3_aa: CASRLSGANVLTF
clone_size: many; v_call: TRBV7-2; d_call: NA; j_call: TRBJ1-1; cdr3_nt: TGTGCCAGCCGATTGGGGGCGACTGAAGCTTTCTTT; cdr3_aa: CASRLGATEAFF
clone_size: many; v_call: TRBV5-1; d_call: TRBD2; j_call: TRBJ2-7; cdr3_nt: TGCGCCAGCAGCTTTGGACTAGCGGGCTACGAGCAGTACTTC; cdr3_aa: CASSFGLAGYEQYF
clone_size: many; v_call: TRBV2; d_call: TRBD2; j_call: TRBJ2-5; cdr3_nt: TGTGCCAGCAGTCCGACTAGCGGGGGACAAGAGACCCAGTACTTC; cdr3_aa: CASSPTSGGQETQYF
clone_size: many; v_call: TRBV7-2; d_call: NA; j_call: TRBJ2-7; cdr3_nt: TGTGCCAGCACCAGGGGGGGGTTCCCCCTCGAGCAGTACTTC; cdr3_aa: CASTRGGFPLEQYF
clone_size: many; v_call: TRBV2; d_call: TRBD2; j_call: TRBJ2-6; cdr3_nt: TGTGCCAGCAGTGAAATAGCGGGGGAGGCTGGGGCCAACGTCCTGACTTTC; cdr3_aa: CASSEIAGEAGANVLTF
clone_size: few; v_call: TRBV28; d_call: NA; j_call: TRBJ1-1; cdr3_nt: TGTGCCAGCAGCCCCATTACGGTGAACACTGAAGCTTTCTTT; cdr3_aa: CASSPITVNTEAFF
clone_size: few; v_call: TRBV2; d_call: NA; j_call: TRBJ2-1; cdr3_nt: TGTGCCAGCATACCAGGGAGCTCCTACAATGAGCAGTTCTTC; cdr3_aa: CASIPGSSYNEQFF
clone_size: NA; v_call: TRBV27; d_call: NA; j_call: TRBJ2-7; cdr3_nt: TGTGCCACGGGGATCCTCTCCTACGAGCAGTACTTC; cdr3_aa: CATGILSYEQYF
clone_size: NA; v_call: TRBV7-3; d_call: TRBD2; j_call: TRBJ2-2; cdr3_nt: TGTGCCAGCAGCCCGGCTTCTACAGCGGGAGTTGGGGAGCTGTTTTTT; cdr3_aa: CASSPASTAGVGELFF
clone_size: NA; v_call: TRBV25-1; d_call: TRBD2; j_call: TRBJ2-1; cdr3_nt: TGTGCCAGCAGTGAGGCGAAGACTAGCGGGAGGAATGAGCAGTTCTTC; cdr3_aa: CASSEAKTSGRNEQFF
clone_size: many; v_call: TRBV7-2; d_call: TRBD1; j_call: TRBJ1-6; cdr3_nt: TGTGCCAGCAGCCCAGGGGGCGCGACCCTCCACTTT; cdr3_aa: CASSPGGATLHF
clone_size: many; v_call: TRBV11-2; d_call: NA; j_call: TRBJ1-1; cdr3_nt: TGTGCCAGCAGCTTAGATGGGGTAGTCTCTGAAGCTTTCTTT; cdr3_aa: CASSLDGVVSEAFF
clone_size: many; v_call: TRBV7-2; d_call: NA; j_call: TRBJ2-7; cdr3_nt: TGTGCCAGCAGCCTAGACAGGTACTCCTACGAGCAGTACTTC; cdr3_aa: CASSLDRYSYEQYF
clone_size: many; v_call: TRBV11-2; d_call: NA; j_call: TRBJ1-6; cdr3_nt: TGTGCCAGCAGCTTAGAGTTCCGGATGAATTCACCCCTCCACTTT; cdr3_aa: CASSLEFRMNSPLHF
clone_size: NA; v_call: TRBV2; d_call: NA; j_call: TRBJ1-2; cdr3_nt: TGTGCCAGCAGTGGCGGCGACCGGGGCCCGAAGAACTATGGCTACACCTTC; cdr3_aa: CASSGGDRGPKNYGYTF
clone_size: many; v_call: TRBV6-2/TRBV6-3; d_call: NA; j_call: TRBJ2-5; cdr3_nt: TGTGCCAGCAGAGCAGACTCTCAAGAGACCCAGTACTTC; cdr3_aa: CASRADSQETQYF
clone_size: NA; v_call: TRBV18; d_call: NA; j_call: TRBJ1-5; cdr3_nt: TGTGCCAGCTCACCAACGGGGCGGAATCAGCCCCAGCATTTT; cdr3_aa: CASSPTGRNQPQHF
clone_size: NA; v_call: TRBV24-1; d_call: NA; j_call: TRBJ2-6; cdr3_nt: TGTGCCACCAGTGAAAACTCTGGGGCCAACGTCCTGACTTTC; cdr3_aa: CATSENSGANVLTF
clone_size: many; v_call: TRBV6-2/TRBV6-3; d_call: TRBD1; j_call: TRBJ1-1; cdr3_nt: TGTGCCAGCAGGCAGACAGGGGGCTTTGAGGCTTTCTTT; cdr3_aa: CASRQTGGFEAFF
clone_size: many; v_call: TRBV7-2; d_call: TRBD2; j_call: TRBJ2-7; cdr3_nt: TGTGCCAGCAGCTTACGTGGACTAGCGGGAGACTCCTACGAGCAGTACTTC; cdr3_aa: CASSLRGLAGDSYEQYF
clone_size: few; v_call: TRBV5-8; d_call: TRBD2; j_call: TRBJ2-3; cdr3_nt: TGTGCCAGCAGCTTGGGGCGGGGGGGCGAAGATACGCAGTATTTT; cdr3_aa: CASSLGRGGEDTQYF
clone_size: few; v_call: TRBV5-6; d_call: NA; j_call: TRBJ1-4; cdr3_nt: TGTGCCAGCAGCTACACCAGATGGACATCGGGCGAAAAACTGTTTTTT; cdr3_aa: CASSYTRWTSGEKLFF
clone_size: many; v_call: TRBV7-2; d_call: NA; j_call: TRBJ1-6; cdr3_nt: TGTGCCAGCAGCGGTCAACCTAGCTCCTATAATTCACCCCTCCACTTT; cdr3_aa: CASSGQPSSYNSPLHF
clone_size: many; v_call: TRBV28; d_call: NA; j_call: TRBJ1-2; cdr3_nt: TGTGCCAGCAGGGGCCCCGAAAACAGGGAATACTATGGCTACACCTTC; cdr3_aa: CASRGPENREYYGYTF
clone_size: many; v_call: TRBV20-1; d_call: NA; j_call: TRBJ2-2; cdr3_nt: TGCAGTGCTCGAGCGAGAGGACATCTCGCCGGGGAGCTGTTTTTT; cdr3_aa: CSARARGHLAGELFF
clone_size: few; v_call: TRBV25-1; d_call: NA; j_call: TRBJ1-1; cdr3_nt: TGTGCCAGCAGGGGATTTGGGGGCGGAAGAACTGAAGCTTTCTTT; cdr3_aa: CASRGFGGGRTEAFF
clone_size: many; v_call: TRBV7-2; d_call: NA; j_call: TRBJ2-2; cdr3_nt: TGTGCCAGCAGCTGGGAACTAGTGGGCGGGGAGCTGTTTTTT; cdr3_aa: CASSWELVGGELFF
clone_size: many; v_call: TRBV7-2; d_call: NA; j_call: TRBJ1-1; cdr3_nt: TGTGCCAGCAGCAACTATAACACTGAAGCTTTCTTT; cdr3_aa: CASSNYNTEAFF
clone_size: many; v_call: TRBV10-3; d_call: NA; j_call: TRBJ1-2; cdr3_nt: TGTGCCATCAGTGAGGACTATGGCTACACCTTC; cdr3_aa: CAISEDYGYTF
clone_size: NA; v_call: TRBV6-4; d_call: NA; j_call: TRBJ1-1; cdr3_nt: TGTGCCAGTTCCTCACCGCGAGGGCCGATGAACACTGAAGCTTTCTTT; cdr3_aa: CASSSPRGPMNTEAFF
clone_size: NA; v_call: TRBV2; d_call: NA; j_call: TRBJ1-1; cdr3_nt: TGTGCCAGCAGTGGATGGCCTGAAGCTTTCTTT; cdr3_aa: CASSGWPEAFF
clone_size: NA; v_call: TRBV4-1; d_call: NA; j_call: TRBJ1-1; cdr3_nt: TGCGCCAGCAGCCAAGTGGTCGACACTGAAGCTTTCTTT; cdr3_aa: CASSQVVDTEAFF
clone_size: many; v_call: TRBV7-6; d_call: TRBD1; j_call: TRBJ1-2; cdr3_nt: TGTGCCAGCAGATATCAACCCGGGACAGGGGAAGGCTACACCTTC; cdr3_aa: CASRYQPGTGEGYTF
clone_size: few; v_call: TRBV27; d_call: NA; j_call: TRBJ2-7; cdr3_nt: TGTGCCAGCAGTTTATCATGGGGCTACGAGCAGTACTTC; cdr3_aa: CASSLSWGYEQYF
clone_size: many; v_call: TRBV7-2; d_call: TRBD1; j_call: TRBJ2-2; cdr3_nt: TGTGCCAGCAGCTCCGGACAGGGAGTCTTGGTTACCGGGGAGCTGTTTTTT; cdr3_aa: CASSSGQGVLVTGELFF
clone_size: few; v_call: TRBV20-1; d_call: TRBD1; j_call: TRBJ2-2; cdr3_nt: TGCAGTGCTAGGGGAGCAGGGGGCTCGCCGCAGCGGATCGGGGAGCTGTTTTTT; cdr3_aa: CSARGAGGSPQRIGELFF
clone_size: NA; v_call: TRBV7-9; d_call: NA; j_call: TRBJ2-7; cdr3_nt: TGTGCCAGCAGCGCCCGGGACGGGTCCTCCTACGAGCAGTACTTC; cdr3_aa: CASSARDGSSYEQYF
clone_size: NA; v_call: TRBV20-1; d_call: NA; j_call: TRBJ2-2; cdr3_nt: TGCAGTGCTGCCCAGTCCGGGGAGCTGTTTTTT; cdr3_aa: CSAAQSGELFF
clone_size: NA; v_call: TRBV18; d_call: NA; j_call: TRBJ1-5; cdr3_nt: TGTGCCAGCTCACCCACATGGGGGAGTGATCAGCCCCAGCATTTT; cdr3_aa: CASSPTWGSDQPQHF
clone_size: many; v_call: TRBV4-1; d_call: NA; j_call: TRBJ1-2; cdr3_nt: TGCGCCAGCAGCCAAGGTGCGGACAGCTATGGCTACACCTTC; cdr3_aa: CASSQGADSYGYTF
clone_size: many; v_call: TRBV11-2; d_call: TRBD1; j_call: TRBJ1-1; cdr3_nt: TGTGCCAGCAGCTTAGTCCGCGCCAGGGGGAGGGACACTGAAGCTTTCTTT; cdr3_aa: CASSLVRARGRDTEAFF
clone_size: NA; v_call: TRBV3-1; d_call: NA; j_call: TRBJ1-6; cdr3_nt: TGTGCCAGCAGCCAGTATCAGGGACAATCACCCCTCCACTTT; cdr3_aa: CASSQYQGQSPLHF
clone_size: NA; v_call: TRBV18; d_call: NA; j_call: TRBJ1-3; cdr3_nt: TGTGCCAGCTCTCTCTCCGCGCCTGGAAACACCATATATTTT; cdr3_aa: CASSLSAPGNTIYF
clone_size: NA; v_call: TRBV28; d_call: TRBD2; j_call: TRBJ2-1; cdr3_nt: TGTGCCAGCAGTTTACGCCTAGCGGGTGGAAGTCTCCATGAGCAGTTCTTC; cdr3_aa: CASSLRLAGGSLHEQFF